This is a list of T cell receptor beta chains from one sample in a study of cytomegalovirus exposure and HLA in healthy donors. Sequenced by immunoSEQ multiplex PCR; TCRdb stores in-frame clones only, minus some. This table has 90,000 to 110,000 clones, 70% to 80% appearing once. Sequenced input: PBMCs. Every receptor here comes from a man aged 35 to 55 in good health and CMV-seronegative. Both conserved end residues are part of each CDR3. Each record gives: J gene, clone size, D gene, V gene, CDR3 DNA, CDR3 protein. The D gene is left open where the match is weak. A row's size may be missing; if present it is once, few, many or a size class.

>TRBJ2-5|-|-|TRBV28
TGTGCCAGCAGTTTTCGGGGTACCCCCCAAGAGACCCAGTACTTC
CASSFRGTPQETQYF
>TRBJ1-5|-|TRBD1|TRBV19
TGTGCCAGTAGTAGGATGACAGGGGAGGGCAATCAGCCCCAGCATTTT
CASSRMTGEGNQPQHF
>TRBJ2-5|-|TRBD1|TRBV6-5
TGTGCCAGCAGCCCCGCCCCAGGACAGGAAGAGACCCAGTACTTC
CASSPAPGQEETQYF
>TRBJ1-4|-|-|TRBV5-4
TGTGCCAGCAGCCAAGGGGGTGATAATGAAAAACTGTTTTTT
CASSQGGDNEKLFF
>TRBJ1-2|-|TRBD1|TRBV14
TGTGCCAGCAGCCTCCGGGACAGGGGGCCATACACCTTC
CASSLRDRGPYTF
>TRBJ2-3|-|-|TRBV7-9
TGTGCCAGCAACCGAGGGGGGGCTGGCACAGATACGCAGTATTTT
CASNRGGAGTDTQYF
>TRBJ2-7|few|TRBD2|TRBV7-9
TGTGCCAGCAGCGCGTCCGGGACTACCTCCTACGAGCAGTACTTC
CASSASGTTSYEQYF
>TRBJ2-5|-|-|TRBV5-4
TGTGCCAGCAGCCGGGACTACCAAGAGACCCAGTACTTC
CASSRDYQETQYF
>TRBJ1-5|-|TRBD1|TRBV6-1
TGTGCCAGCGTCCCCGGGACAGGTAATCAGCCCCAGCATTTT
CASVPGTGNQPQHF
>TRBJ2-5|-|-|TRBV30
TGTGCCTGGAGTTTCGGACTGAAAGAGACCCAGTACTTC
CAWSFGLKETQYF
>TRBJ1-1|-|-|TRBV6-5
TGTGCCAGCAGTTACAACGGTGACTCCACTGAAGCTTTCTTT
CASSYNGDSTEAFF
>TRBJ2-1|-|TRBD1|TRBV2
TGTGCCAGCAGACTTCGACAGGGGGAGCTCTACAATGAGCAGTTCTTC
CASRLRQGELYNEQFF
>TRBJ1-2|-|TRBD1|TRBV28
TGTGCCGGGGGACAGGGACCGAGCTATGGCTACACCTTC
CAGGQGPSYGYTF
>TRBJ2-1|-|TRBD2|TRBV9
TGTGCCAGCAGCACCTCCGGGACTAGCGGAGTTGAGCAGTTCTTC
CASSTSGTSGVEQFF
>TRBJ2-3|-|TRBD2|TRBV27
TGTGCCAGCACCCTTAGCGGGGGCACAGATACGCAGTATTTT
CASTLSGGTDTQYF
>TRBJ2-5|-|TRBD2|TRBV5-8
TGTGCCAGCAGCTTGGCGACTAGCGGGAGGGCCCGGGAGACCCAGTACTTC
CASSLATSGRARETQYF
>TRBJ1-1|few|-|TRBV15
TGTGCCACCAGCAGAGGGTTCAGGGGCGGAAACACTGAAGCTTTCTTT
CATSRGFRGGNTEAFF
>TRBJ1-1|-|-|TRBV28
TGTGCCAGCAGTTTACCAGGGTACACTGAAGCTTTCTTT
CASSLPGYTEAFF
>TRBJ2-1|-|TRBD2|TRBV7-2
TGTGCCAGTTCTCTTCGCGGGGGGACCTACAATGAGCAGTTCTTC
CASSLRGGTYNEQFF
>TRBJ2-7|-|TRBD2|TRBV9
TGTGCCAGTACCCCGTCCAGCGGGGTATACGAGCAGTACTTC
CASTPSSGVYEQYF
>TRBJ2-7|-|TRBD1|TRBV11-2
TGTGCCAGCAGCGAAGACAGGGGCTACGAGCAGTACTTC
CASSEDRGYEQYF
>TRBJ2-7|-|-|TRBV7-9
TGTGCCAGCAGCGAAGAACGGTGGGAGCAGTACTTC
CASSEERWEQYF
>TRBJ1-2|-|-|TRBV6-6
TGTGCCAGCAGTTACTCCCTCCCCGCGGACTATGGCTACACCTTC
CASSYSLPADYGYTF
>TRBJ2-7|few|-|TRBV6-6
TGTGCCACCCTCTCGGGGGACGAGCAGTACTTC
CATLSGDEQYF
>TRBJ1-1|-|-|TRBV19
TGTGCCAGTAGTATGGGTCGGGTTGAAGCTTTCTTT
CASSMGRVEAFF
>TRBJ2-1|-|-|TRBV30
TGTGCCTGGAAGGCTGAGATTAGGAGCAATGAGCAGTTCTTC
CAWKAEIRSNEQFF
>TRBJ1-1|once|TRBD1|TRBV18
TGTGCCAGCTCAGTCCCGGGACAGGGATTGAACACTGAAGCTTTCTTT
CASSVPGQGLNTEAFF
>TRBJ2-4|few|TRBD1|TRBV6-5
TGTGCCAGCAGTTACCTGGGACAGCTGGACATTCAGTACTTC
CASSYLGQLDIQYF